This is a list of T cell receptor beta chains from one sample in a study of blood T cell repertoires in COVID-19. Sequenced by immunoSEQ multiplex PCR; TCRdb stores in-frame clones only, minus some. This table holds roughly 200,000 clones, around 76% found once. The sequenced material came from peripheral blood. The source of these receptors is a woman between 50 and 59 years old with active or convalescent COVID-19. Both conserved end residues are part of each CDR3. The order of the fields is D gene, clone size, V gene, J gene, CDR3 DNA, CDR3 protein. A D gene is named only where the DNA matches it firmly. Some rows have no size entry. The others give once, few or many, or a class for an expanded clone.

TRBD1	-	TRBV6-5	TRBJ2-7	TGTGCCGCGGGACAGGGGTTCTACGAGCAGTACTTC	CAAGQGFYEQYF
-	-	TRBV28	TRBJ2-3	TGTGCCAGCAAACACAGTATCACAGATACGCAGTATTTT	CASKHSITDTQYF
-	-	TRBV4-2	TRBJ2-7	TGTGCCAGCAGCCAAGAACTACTCTCCTACGAGCAGTACTTC	CASSQELLSYEQYF
-	-	TRBV18	TRBJ2-1	TGTGCCAGCTTCCCGGGAAGTGGGAATGAGCAGTTCTTC	CASFPGSGNEQFF
-	-	TRBV2	TRBJ2-5	TGTGCCAGCATGGGGCCGGCCCAAGAGACCCAGTACTTC	CASMGPAQETQYF
TRBD2	-	TRBV7-2	TRBJ2-5	TGTGCCAGCAGCTTAAGTCTAGCGGGGGGGATAGAAAAGACCCAGTACTTC	CASSLSLAGGIEKTQYF
TRBD1	-	TRBV28	TRBJ1-4	TGTGCCAGCAGTTTGGCCGGGACAGGGGATGAAAAACTGTTTTTT	CASSLAGTGDEKLFF
TRBD1	-	TRBV19	TRBJ1-5	TGTGCCAGTAGTATTGGGACAGGGGGACAGCCCCAGCATTTT	CASSIGTGGQPQHF
-	-	TRBV28	TRBJ2-5	TGTGCCAGCAGTATCTGGGCTAGCGAGGATGGCGAGACCCAGTACTTC	CASSIWASEDGETQYF
TRBD2	-	TRBV2	TRBJ2-1	TGTGCCAGCATAAGGCTAGCGGGAGGTTACAATGAGCAGTTCTTC	CASIRLAGGYNEQFF
TRBD1	-	TRBV5-1	TRBJ2-2	TGCGCCAGCAGCTTCCAGGGGGCGTCCGGGGAGCTGTTTTTT	CASSFQGASGELFF
-	once	TRBV28	TRBJ2-1	TGTGCCAGCAGTTTAGGGGGGACAGCGCAGAATGAGCAGTTCTTC	CASSLGGTAQNEQFF
TRBD1	many	TRBV5-1	TRBJ1-2	TGCGCCAGCAGCTTAGGGACAGGGGAGAACTATGGCTACACCTTC	CASSLGTGENYGYTF
TRBD1	-	TRBV2	TRBJ1-4	TGTGCCAGCAGTTTCCGGACAGGCCCTAATGAAAAACTGTTTTTT	CASSFRTGPNEKLFF
TRBD1	-	TRBV5-1	TRBJ1-6	TGCGCCAGCAGCTTAGGGACAGGAGTAAATTCACCCCTCCACTTT	CASSLGTGVNSPLHF
TRBD1	-	TRBV18	TRBJ1-1	TGTGCCAGCTCACCAAGGACAGGGAGCACTGAAGCTTTCTTT	CASSPRTGSTEAFF
TRBD2	-	TRBV4-2	TRBJ2-3	TGTGCCAGCAGCCAGGAACTAGCGGGGGGGCCCCATACGCAGTATTTT	CASSQELAGGPHTQYF
TRBD1	-	TRBV4-3	TRBJ1-2	TGCGCCAGCAGCCGAGAACAGGGGTATGGTGGCTACACCTTC	CASSREQGYGGYTF
-	once	TRBV18	TRBJ2-5	TGTGCCAGCTCACCTCAGGGCGGATACCAAGAGACCCAGTACTTC	CASSPQGGYQETQYF
-	few	TRBV2	TRBJ2-7	TGTGCCAGCAGTGACATAGTGGCAGGGGGGTACGAGCAGTACTTC	CASSDIVAGGYEQYF
-	-	TRBV7-7	TRBJ2-7	TGTGCCAGCAACATCCCCAGGGCGCAAAGGCTCTACGAGCAGTACTTC	CASNIPRAQRLYEQYF
-	-	TRBV11-2	TRBJ2-3	TGTGCCAGCAGACCACTAGGTTCGGCGCAGTATTTT	CASRPLGSAQYF
-	few	TRBV11-2	TRBJ2-7	TGTGCCAGCAGCTTGCTTCTGAACGGCGAGCAGTACTTC	CASSLLLNGEQYF
-	-	TRBV29-1	TRBJ2-3	TGCAGCGTTGGAGAGGGGTGGGGCCGGGCAGATACGCAGTATTTT	CSVGEGWGRADTQYF
-	few	TRBV6-1	TRBJ2-2	TGTGCCAGCAGTGTATCGGGACTCTACAAGTCCGGGGAGCTGTTTTTT	CASSVSGLYKSGELFF
-	-	TRBV10-3	TRBJ2-5	TGTGCCAAGATCGACAGGGAGACCCAGTACTTC	CAKIDRETQYF
-	-	TRBV6-5	TRBJ2-5	TGTGCCAGCAACGGGGCGGGGTCCCAGTATACCCAGTACTTC	CASNGAGSQYTQYF
-	-	TRBV11-2	TRBJ2-3	TGTGCCAGCAGCTTGCCAACCCTTGGCGGAGATACGCAGTATTTT	CASSLPTLGGDTQYF
TRBD1	-	TRBV14	TRBJ1-3	TGTGCCAGCAGCGATTGGACAGGGATTCGAAACACCATATATTTT	CASSDWTGIRNTIYF
TRBD1	-	TRBV2	TRBJ2-2	TGTGCCAGCAACCAACAGGGGACCACCGGGGAGCTGTTTTTT	CASNQQGTTGELFF
TRBD1	-	TRBV25-1	TRBJ2-1	TGTGCCAGCAGTTTTACCGGGACAGGGCTGTTCTTC	CASSFTGTGLFF
TRBD1	-	TRBV28	TRBJ2-7	TGTGCCAGCAGTCCGGCCGGGACAGGCGGCTACGAGCAGTACTTC	CASSPAGTGGYEQYF
TRBD1	-	TRBV5-6	TRBJ1-3	TGTGCCAGCAGCTTTATGACAGGGTTGGACTCTGGAAACACCATATATTTT	CASSFMTGLDSGNTIYF
TRBD1	-	TRBV29-1	TRBJ1-2	TGCAGCGTCGCCGGGACAGGAGCTAACTATGGCTACACCTTC	CSVAGTGANYGYTF
TRBD1	-	TRBV7-6	TRBJ2-5	TGTGCCAGCAGCTTAGGAGGTACAGGGGGCGGCGAGACCCAGTACTTC	CASSLGGTGGGETQYF
-	-	TRBV10-3	TRBJ2-2	TGTGCCATCAGTGAGCCCAGGGCGAACACCGGGGAGCTGTTTTTT	CAISEPRANTGELFF
TRBD2	-	TRBV27	TRBJ2-1	TGTGCCAGCAGTTTAAAAGCGGGGGGGCCCTATGAGCAGTTCTTC	CASSLKAGGPYEQFF
-	-	TRBV7-2	TRBJ1-5	TGTGCCAGCAGCCCAACAGGCAATCAGCCCCAGCATTTT	CASSPTGNQPQHF